A single sample gave rise to the 10 T cell receptor beta chains below, sequenced in a study of cytomegalovirus exposure and HLA in healthy donors (dated by TCRdb to 2017 to 2019). The protocol used for the library was the immunoSEQ multiplex PCR assay. For the multiplex PCR, a mixture combining 60 forward primers for TCR Vbeta segments and 13 reverse primers for TCR Jbeta segments was used. Entries here come from immuneACCESS through TCRdb and include only in-frame sequences with V and J called. Some clones fail to appear in such tables; in the studies checked, an unresolved V gene covers under half of the shortfall, and the cause of the remainder is unknown. Counted in this sample were 150,000 to 160,000 clones; roughly 81% of them appeared once. Of the sample, roughly 2.3% is held by the ten largest clones. Sample: PBMCs. These receptor sequences come from a woman under 30 in good health and CMV-seronegative.

This chain joins TRBV23-1 and TRBJ1-4, with 8 bases identical to TRBD1. TRBV23-1 is labeled an ORF, and its function is uncertain. Trimming removed 6 bases from V and 8 bases from J; junction bases left unmatched: 11. The CDR3 has 15 residues. The CDR3 region has the DNA TGCGCCAGCAGCCACCGCAGGGGGCAGGAGGAAAAACTGTTTTTT. Its translation: CASSHRRGQEEKLFF.

This chain joins TRBV27 and TRBJ2-7; unclear D gene. The CDR3 is 16 residues long. Germline CDR1 and CDR2: MNHEY and SMNVEV (reference sequence). With 5 bases removed from V and 3 bases from J, the gap between germline ends came to 20 bases. The CDR3 DNA sequence: TGTGCCAGCAGTCCCATGACACCCTGGCTCCACTACGAGCAGTACTTC. Protein sequence: CASSPMTPWLHYEQYF.

The chain uses TRBV12-1 and TRBJ1-1. TRBV12-1 is flagged as a pseudogene. The CDR3 has 14 amino acids. Here the CDR3 reads CATRGGISDTEAFF. The CDR3 DNA is TGTGCCACCAGAGGAGGGATTTCGGACACTGAAGCTTTCTTT.

For this clone: An end of the junction does not agree with germline; a read error may underlie this. V usage is TRBV4-2 and J usage is TRBJ2-1; 11 bases line up with TRBD2. Germline CDR1 is LGHNA and CDR2 is YNFKEQ. The CDR3 sequence is 16 residues long. This CDR3 reads CASSQGGTSGLGGVIF. CDR3 in DNA: TGTGCCAGCAGCCAAGGAGGGACTAGCGGCCTGGGTGGTGTGATCTTC.

This sequence joins TRBV6-1 and TRBJ1-5; D is undetermined. The CDR3 is made up of 13 amino acids. V shed 2 bases and J shed 0 bases, with 2 bases lying between them. Germline V CDR1 and CDR2: MNHNS, SASEGT. CDR3 DNA sequence: TGTGCCAGCAGTGAATATAGCAATCAGCCCCAGCATTTT. Its translation: CASSEYSNQPQHF.

Regarding this clone: Other DNA sequences of this sample code for an identical CDR3. The gene calls are TRBV28 and TRBJ1-5, with D maybe TRBD1 (5 bases). V lost 8 bases and J 4 bases, leaving 12 bases between the germline ends. This CDR3 has 13 residues. Per the germline V gene, CDR1 is MDHEN and CDR2 is SYDVKM. The CDR3 reads CASRRQGNQPQHF. The CDR3 DNA is TGTGCCAGCCGCAGGCAGGGAAATCAGCCCCAGCATTTT.

This clone was seen once. The V call is TRBV19, the J call TRBJ1-5, with D possibly TRBD1 on 5 matching bases. V shed 2 bases and J shed 3 bases, with 8 bases lying between them. The CDR3 has 14 residues. Germline values: CDR1 LNHDA, CDR2 SQIVND (reference sequence). The CDR3 protein is CASSIRDYNQPQHF. As DNA, the CDR3 is TGTGCCAGTAGTATAAGGGACTACAATCAGCCCCAGCATTTT.

This clone was seen a handful of times. This sequence joins TRBV27 and TRBJ2-2, with 7 bases matching TRBD2. J lost 5 bases, V lost 7 bases, and 10 bases had no gene match. Germline V gene sequence: CDR1 MNHEY, CDR2 SMNVEV (reference sequence). The CDR3 covers 15 residues. The CDR3: CASTGTWGGTGELFF. CDR3 bases: TGTGCCAGCACCGGAACCTGGGGGGGGACCGGGGAGCTGTTTTTT.

This clone was counted only a few times. This chain uses TRBV9 with TRBJ1-4, with TRBD1 identical over 10 bases. Germline V lookup: CDR1 SGDLS, CDR2 YYNGEE. CDR3 length equals 17 residues. J gave up 6 bases and V 0 bases, and 8 bases lay outside the gene matches. The CDR3 loop is CASSVGSGTGDYEKLFF. CDR3 in DNA: TGTGCCAGCAGCGTAGGGTCCGGGACAGGGGATTATGAAAAACTGTTTTTT.

The chain couples TRBV6-5 to TRBJ1-2; 8 nucleotides align to TRBD1. The CDR3 has 13 amino acids. Germline V gene sequence: CDR1 MNHEY, CDR2 SVGAGI. V gave up 6 bases and J gave up 4 bases; unmatched junction bases: 4. As DNA, the CDR3 is TGTGCCAGCAGGCGGACAGGGACCTATGGCTACACCTTC. The encoded protein is CASRRTGTYGYTF.